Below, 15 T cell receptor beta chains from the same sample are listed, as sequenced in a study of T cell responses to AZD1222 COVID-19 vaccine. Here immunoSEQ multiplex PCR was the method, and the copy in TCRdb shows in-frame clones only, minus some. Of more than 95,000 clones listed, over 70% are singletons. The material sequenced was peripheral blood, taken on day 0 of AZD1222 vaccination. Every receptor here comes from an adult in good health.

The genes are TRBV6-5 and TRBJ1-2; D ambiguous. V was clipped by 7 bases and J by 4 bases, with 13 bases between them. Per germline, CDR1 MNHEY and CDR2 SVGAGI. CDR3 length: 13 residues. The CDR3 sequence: CASNSGSLYGYTF. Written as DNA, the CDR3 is TGTGCCAGCAACTCTGGGAGTCTCTATGGCTACACCTTC.

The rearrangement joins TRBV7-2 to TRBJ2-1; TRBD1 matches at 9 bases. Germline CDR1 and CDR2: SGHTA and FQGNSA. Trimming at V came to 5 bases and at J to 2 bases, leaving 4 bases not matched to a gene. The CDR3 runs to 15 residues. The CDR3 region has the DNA TGTGCCAGCAGCCGTAGACAGGGGGCCTACAATGAGCAGTTCTTC. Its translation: CASSRRQGAYNEQFF. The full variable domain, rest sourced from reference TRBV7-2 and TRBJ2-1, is GAGVSQSPSNKVTEKGKDVELRCDPISGHTALYWYRQSLGQGLEFLIYFQGNSAPDKSGLPSDRFSAERTGGSVSTLTIQRTQQEDSAVYLCASSRRQGAYNEQFFGPGTRLTVL.

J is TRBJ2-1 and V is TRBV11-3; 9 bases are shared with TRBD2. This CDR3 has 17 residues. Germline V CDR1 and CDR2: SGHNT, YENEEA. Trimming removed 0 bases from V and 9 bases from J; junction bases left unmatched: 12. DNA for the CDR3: TGTGCCAGCAGCTTAGATCAGGGTAGCGGGAGCTCAGGTGAGCAGTTCTTC. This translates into CASSLDQGSGSSGEQFF. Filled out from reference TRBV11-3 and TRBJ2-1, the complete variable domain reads EAGVVQSPRYKIIEKKQPVAFWCNPISGHNTLYWYLQNLGQGPELLIRYENEEAVDDSQLPKDRFSAERLKGVDSTLKIQPAELGDSAVYLCASSLDQGSGSSGEQFFGPGTRLTVL.

For the CDR3, the DNA is TGTGCCAGCAGCGTCGGGAACACTGAAGCTTTCTTT. Its translation is CASSVGNTEAFF. The chain recombines TRBV7-9 with TRBJ1-1; D call uncertain. Trimming removed 5 bases at V and 1 base at J, with 5 bases between. Germline CDR1 and CDR2: SEHNR and FQNEAQ (reference sequence). This CDR3 comprises 12 residues.

This chain's CDR3 is CASTDRGDYYGYTF. CDR3 coding DNA: TGTGCCAGTACCGATCGGGGGGACTACTATGGCTACACCTTC. This rearrangement joins TRBV19 to TRBJ1-2, with a weak D call TRBD1 (5 bases). V was trimmed by 7 bases and J by 3 bases, leaving 15 bases between them. CDR3 length: 14 amino acids. The germline V gene encodes CDR1 LNHDA and CDR2 SQIVND (reference sequence).

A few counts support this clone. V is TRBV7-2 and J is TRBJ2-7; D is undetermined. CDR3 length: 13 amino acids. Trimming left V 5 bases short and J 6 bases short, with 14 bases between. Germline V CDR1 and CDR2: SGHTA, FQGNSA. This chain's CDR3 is CASSPPGRTEQYF. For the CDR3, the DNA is TGTGCCAGCAGCCCGCCGGGCCGTACCGAGCAGTACTTC.

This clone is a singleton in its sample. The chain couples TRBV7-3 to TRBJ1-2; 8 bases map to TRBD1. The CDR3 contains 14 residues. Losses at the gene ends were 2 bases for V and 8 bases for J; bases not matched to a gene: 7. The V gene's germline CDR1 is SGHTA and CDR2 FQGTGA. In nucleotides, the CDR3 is TGTGCCAGCAGCTTAGGGGCAGGGGGCGAGGGCTACACCTTC. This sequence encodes CASSLGAGGEGYTF.

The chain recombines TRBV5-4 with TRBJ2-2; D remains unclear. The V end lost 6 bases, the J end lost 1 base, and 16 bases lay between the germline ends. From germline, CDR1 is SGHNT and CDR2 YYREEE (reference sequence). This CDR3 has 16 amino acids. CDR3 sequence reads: CASTLGDPRNTGELFF. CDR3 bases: TGTGCCAGCACACTTGGGGATCCGCGGAACACCGGGGAGCTGTTTTTT.

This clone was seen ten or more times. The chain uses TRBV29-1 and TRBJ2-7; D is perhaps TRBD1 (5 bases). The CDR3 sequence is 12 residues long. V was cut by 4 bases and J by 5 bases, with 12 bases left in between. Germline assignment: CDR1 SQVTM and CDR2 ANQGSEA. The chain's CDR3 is CSVGAQGDEQYF. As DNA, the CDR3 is TGCAGCGTTGGGGCCCAGGGTGACGAGCAGTACTTC.

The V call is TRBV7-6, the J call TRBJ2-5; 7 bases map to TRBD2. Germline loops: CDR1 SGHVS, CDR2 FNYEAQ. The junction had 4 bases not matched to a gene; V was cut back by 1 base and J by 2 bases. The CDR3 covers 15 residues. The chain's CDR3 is CASSLGGSWQETQYF. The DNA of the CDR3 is TGTGCCAGCAGCTTAGGCGGGAGTTGGCAAGAGACCCAGTACTTC. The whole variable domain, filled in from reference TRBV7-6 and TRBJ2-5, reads GAGVSQSPRYKVTKRGQDVALRCDPISGHVSLYWYRQALGQGPEFLTYFNYEAQQDKSGLPNDRFSAERPEGSISTLTIQRTEQRDSAMYRCASSLGGSWQETQYFGPGTRLLVL.

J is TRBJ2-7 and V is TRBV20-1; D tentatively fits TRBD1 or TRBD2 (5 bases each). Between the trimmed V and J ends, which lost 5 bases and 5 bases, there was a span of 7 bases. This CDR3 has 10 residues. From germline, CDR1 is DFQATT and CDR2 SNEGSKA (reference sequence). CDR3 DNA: TGCAGTGCTTGGGGGAACGAGCAGTACTTC. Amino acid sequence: CSAWGNEQYF.

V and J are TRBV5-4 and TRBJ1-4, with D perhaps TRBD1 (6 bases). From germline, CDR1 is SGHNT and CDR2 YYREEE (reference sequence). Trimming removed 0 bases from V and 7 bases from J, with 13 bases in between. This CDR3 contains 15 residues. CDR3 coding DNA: TGTGCCAGCAGCTTGGCGGGGGCTGAAGGTGAAAAACTGTTTTTT. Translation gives CASSLAGAEGEKLFF. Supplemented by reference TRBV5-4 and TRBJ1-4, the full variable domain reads ETGVTQSPTHLIKTRGQQVTLRCSSQSGHNTVSWYQQALGQGPQFIFQYYREEENGRGNFPPRFSGLQFPNYSSELNVNALELDDSALYLCASSLAGAEGEKLFFGSGTQLSVL.

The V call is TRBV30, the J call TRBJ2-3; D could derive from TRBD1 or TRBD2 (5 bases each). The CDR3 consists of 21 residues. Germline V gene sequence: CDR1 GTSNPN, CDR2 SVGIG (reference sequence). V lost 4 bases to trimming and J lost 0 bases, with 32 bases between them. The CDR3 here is CAWTSQPPTPATGSSTDTQYF. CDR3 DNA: TGTGCCTGGACTAGCCAACCTCCCACGCCTGCCACAGGTTCTAGCACAGATACGCAGTATTTT.

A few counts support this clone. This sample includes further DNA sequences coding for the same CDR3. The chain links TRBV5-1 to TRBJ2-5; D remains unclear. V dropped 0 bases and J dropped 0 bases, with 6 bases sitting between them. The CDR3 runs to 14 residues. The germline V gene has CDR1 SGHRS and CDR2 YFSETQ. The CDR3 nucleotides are TGCGCCAGCAGCTTGGGAAGGAACCAAGAGACCCAGTACTTC. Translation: CASSLGRNQETQYF.

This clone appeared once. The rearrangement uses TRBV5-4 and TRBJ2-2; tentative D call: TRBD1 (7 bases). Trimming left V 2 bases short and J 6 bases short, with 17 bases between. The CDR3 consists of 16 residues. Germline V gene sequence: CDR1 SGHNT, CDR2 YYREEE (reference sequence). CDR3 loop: CASSLWQGGRAGELFF. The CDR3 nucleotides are TGTGCCAGCAGCTTATGGCAGGGGGGTAGGGCCGGGGAGCTGTTTTTT.